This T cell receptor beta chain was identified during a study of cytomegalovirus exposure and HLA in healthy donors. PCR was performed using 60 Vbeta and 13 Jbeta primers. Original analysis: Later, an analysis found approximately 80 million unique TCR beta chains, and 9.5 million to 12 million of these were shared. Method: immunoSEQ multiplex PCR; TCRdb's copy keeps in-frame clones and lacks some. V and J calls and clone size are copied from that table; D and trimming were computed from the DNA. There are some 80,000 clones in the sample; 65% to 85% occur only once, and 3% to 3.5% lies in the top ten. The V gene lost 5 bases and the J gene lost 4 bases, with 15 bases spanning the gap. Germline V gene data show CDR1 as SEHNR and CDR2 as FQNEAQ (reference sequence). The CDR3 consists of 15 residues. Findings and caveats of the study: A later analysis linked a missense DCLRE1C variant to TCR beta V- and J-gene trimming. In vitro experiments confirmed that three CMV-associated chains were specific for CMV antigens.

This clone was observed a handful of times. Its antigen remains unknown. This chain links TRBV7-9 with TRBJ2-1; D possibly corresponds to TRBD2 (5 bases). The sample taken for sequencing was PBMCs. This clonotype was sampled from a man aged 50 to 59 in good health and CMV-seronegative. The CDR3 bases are TGTGCCAGCAGCCCCCTCGGACTCGAATACAATGAGCAGTTCTTC. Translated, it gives CASSPLGLEYNEQFF.